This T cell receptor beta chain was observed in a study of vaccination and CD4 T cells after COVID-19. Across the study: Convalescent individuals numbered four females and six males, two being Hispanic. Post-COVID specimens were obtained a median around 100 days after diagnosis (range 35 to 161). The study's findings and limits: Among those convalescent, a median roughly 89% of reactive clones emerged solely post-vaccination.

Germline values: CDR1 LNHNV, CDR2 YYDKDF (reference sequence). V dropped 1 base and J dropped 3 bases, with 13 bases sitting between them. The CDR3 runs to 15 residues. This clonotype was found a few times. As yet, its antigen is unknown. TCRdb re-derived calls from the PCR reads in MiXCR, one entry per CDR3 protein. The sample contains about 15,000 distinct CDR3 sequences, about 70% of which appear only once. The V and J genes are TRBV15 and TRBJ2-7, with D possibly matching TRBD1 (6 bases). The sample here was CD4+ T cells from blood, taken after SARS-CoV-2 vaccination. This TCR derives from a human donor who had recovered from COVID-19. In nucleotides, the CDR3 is TGTGCCACCAGCAGAGCAGGGGCGGCTGACTACGAGCAGTACTTC. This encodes CATSRAGAADYEQYF. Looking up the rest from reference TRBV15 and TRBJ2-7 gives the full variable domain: DAMVIQNPRYQVTQFGKPVTLSCSQTLNHNVMYWYQQKSSQAPKLLFHYYDKDFNNEADTPDNFQSRRPNTSFCFLDIRSPGLGDTAMYLCATSRAGAADYEQYFGPGTRLTVT.